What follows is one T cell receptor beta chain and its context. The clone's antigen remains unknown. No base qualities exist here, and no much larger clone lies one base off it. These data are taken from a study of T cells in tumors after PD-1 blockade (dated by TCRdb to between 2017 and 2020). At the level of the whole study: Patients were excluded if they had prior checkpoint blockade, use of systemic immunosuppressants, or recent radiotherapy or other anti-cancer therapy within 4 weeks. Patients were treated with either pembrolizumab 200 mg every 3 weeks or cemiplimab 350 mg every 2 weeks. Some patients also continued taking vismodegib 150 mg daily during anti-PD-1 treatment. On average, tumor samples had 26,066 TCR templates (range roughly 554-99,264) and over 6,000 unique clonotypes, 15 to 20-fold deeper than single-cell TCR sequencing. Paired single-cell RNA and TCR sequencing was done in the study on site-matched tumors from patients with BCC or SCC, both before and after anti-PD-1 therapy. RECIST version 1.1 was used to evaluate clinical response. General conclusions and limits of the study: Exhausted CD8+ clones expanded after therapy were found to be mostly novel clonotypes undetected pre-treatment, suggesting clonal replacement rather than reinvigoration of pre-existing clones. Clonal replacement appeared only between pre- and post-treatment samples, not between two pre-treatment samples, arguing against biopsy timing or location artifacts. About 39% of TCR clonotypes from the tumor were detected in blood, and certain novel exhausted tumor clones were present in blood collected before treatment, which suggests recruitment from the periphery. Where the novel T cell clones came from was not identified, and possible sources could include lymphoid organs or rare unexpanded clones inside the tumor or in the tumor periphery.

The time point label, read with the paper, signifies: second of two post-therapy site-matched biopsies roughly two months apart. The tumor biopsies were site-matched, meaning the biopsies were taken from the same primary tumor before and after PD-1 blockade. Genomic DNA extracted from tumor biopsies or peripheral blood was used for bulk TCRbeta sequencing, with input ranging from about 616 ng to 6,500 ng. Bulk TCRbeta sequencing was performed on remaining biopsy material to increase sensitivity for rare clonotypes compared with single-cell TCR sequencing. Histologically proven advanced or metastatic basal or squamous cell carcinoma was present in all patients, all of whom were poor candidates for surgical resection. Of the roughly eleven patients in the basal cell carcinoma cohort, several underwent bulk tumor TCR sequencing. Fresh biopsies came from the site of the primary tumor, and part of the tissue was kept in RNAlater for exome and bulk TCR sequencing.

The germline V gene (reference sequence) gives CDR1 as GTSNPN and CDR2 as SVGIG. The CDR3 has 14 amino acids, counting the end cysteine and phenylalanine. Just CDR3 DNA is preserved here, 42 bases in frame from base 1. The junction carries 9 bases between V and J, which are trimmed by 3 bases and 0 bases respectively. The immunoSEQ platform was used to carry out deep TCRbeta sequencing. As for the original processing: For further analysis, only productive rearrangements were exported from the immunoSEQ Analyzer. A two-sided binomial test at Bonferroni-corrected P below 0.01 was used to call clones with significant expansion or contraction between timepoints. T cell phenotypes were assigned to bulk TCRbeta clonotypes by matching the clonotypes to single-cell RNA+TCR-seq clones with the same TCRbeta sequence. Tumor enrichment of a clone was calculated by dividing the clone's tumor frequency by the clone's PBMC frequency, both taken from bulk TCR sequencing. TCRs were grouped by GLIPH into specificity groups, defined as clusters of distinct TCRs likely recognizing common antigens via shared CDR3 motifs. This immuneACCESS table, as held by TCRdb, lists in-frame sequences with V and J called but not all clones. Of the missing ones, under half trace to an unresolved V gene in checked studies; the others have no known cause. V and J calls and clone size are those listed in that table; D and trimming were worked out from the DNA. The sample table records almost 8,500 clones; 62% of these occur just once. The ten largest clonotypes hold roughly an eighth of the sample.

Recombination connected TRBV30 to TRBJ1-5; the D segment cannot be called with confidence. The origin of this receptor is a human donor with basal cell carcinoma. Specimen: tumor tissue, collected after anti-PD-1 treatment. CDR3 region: CAWSAGLSNQPQHF. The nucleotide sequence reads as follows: TGTGCCTGGAGCGCCGGACTTAGCAATCAGCCCCAGCATTTT.